These T cell receptor beta chains were read from a single sample in a study of tumor-infiltrating T cells and Merkel cell polyomavirus. Assay used: immunoSEQ multiplex PCR; TCRdb lists only in-frame clones, some missing. The table has 25,000 or so clones, roughly 85% seen once. Sequenced sample: lymph node tissue. The receptors derive from a man aged 50 or older with Merkel cell carcinoma. The CDR3 runs from the conserved cysteine through the conserved F or W. The D gene is left open where the match is weak. Only part of the rows carry a size: once, few, many, or a class if the clone is expanded.

clone_size	d_call	j_call	v_call	cdr3_aa	cdr3_nt
-	TRBD2	TRBJ2-1	TRBV5-6	CASSPEGLPYNEQFF	TGTGCCAGCAGCCCGGAGGGACTACCATACAATGAGCAGTTCTTC
-	-	TRBJ2-7	TRBV11-2	CASSLAVGDFGYEQYF	TGTGCCAGCAGCTTAGCCGTAGGGGACTTTGGTTACGAGCAGTACTTC
-	TRBD1	TRBJ2-7	TRBV28	CASSPGTGFLSTGEQYF	TGTGCCAGCAGCCCCGGGACAGGGTTCCTTTCGACGGGTGAGCAGTACTTC
-	TRBD1	TRBJ1-4	TRBV18	CASSPPNVDRGEKLFF	TGTGCCAGCTCACCACCGAACGTGGACAGGGGTGAAAAACTGTTTTTT
-	TRBD2	TRBJ2-2	TRBV27	CASRSSGGRTGELFF	TGTGCCAGCAGAAGTAGCGGGGGGAGAACCGGGGAGCTGTTTTTT
-	TRBD2	TRBJ2-7	TRBV4-1	CASSQGTRRLAGGSREQYF	TGCGCCAGCAGCCAAGGGACAAGACGACTAGCGGGAGGTTCCCGCGAGCAGTACTTC
-	TRBD1	TRBJ1-4	TRBV30	CAWSAGQNEKLFF	TGTGCCTGGAGTGCGGGACAGAATGAAAAACTGTTTTTT
-	TRBD2	TRBJ2-1	TRBV2	CASSVTSGNYNEQFF	TGTGCCAGCAGCGTGACTAGCGGGAACTACAATGAGCAGTTCTTC
-	-	TRBJ1-1	TRBV28	CASSFAVNTEAFF	TGTGCCAGCAGTTTCGCAGTGAACACTGAAGCTTTCTTT
-	-	TRBJ1-1	TRBV11-2	CASSLAGDRPAF	TGTGCCAGCAGCTTAGCTGGCGACAGGCCGGCTTTC
-	TRBD1	TRBJ2-7	TRBV19	CASSVGQGEYLYF	TGTGCCAGTAGTGTGGGACAGGGAGAATATCTGTACTTC
-	TRBD2	TRBJ2-1	TRBV28	CASSPGTSGYNEQFF	TGTGCCAGCAGTCCCGGGACTAGCGGCTACAATGAGCAGTTCTTC
once	-	TRBJ2-7	TRBV27	CASSPQGAGEQYF	TGTGCCAGCAGTCCCCAAGGGGCGGGGGAGCAGTACTTC
-	-	TRBJ2-1	TRBV4-1	CASSQALSRVNEQFF	TGCGCCAGCAGCCAAGCTCTCTCACGGGTCAATGAGCAGTTCTTC
-	-	TRBJ2-2	TRBV5-4	CASSLSGELFF	TGTGCCAGCAGCCTCAGCGGGGAGCTGTTTTTT
-	TRBD1	TRBJ1-3	TRBV28	CASSHAATGDNTIYF	TGTGCCAGCAGTCACGCCGCCACAGGGGATAACACCATATATTTT
-	TRBD1	TRBJ1-5	TRBV2	CASSPQRTGGQPQHF	TGTGCCAGCAGCCCTCAAAGGACAGGGGGCCAGCCCCAGCATTTT
once	-	TRBJ2-5	TRBV7-9	CASSAKWDTTSKETQYF	TGTGCCAGCAGCGCTAAATGGGACACCACCTCTAAAGAGACCCAGTACTTC
-	-	TRBJ2-1	TRBV6-5	CASSTRVNEQFF	TGTGCCAGCAGTACCAGGGTTAATGAGCAGTTCTTC
-	-	TRBJ1-2	TRBV29-1	CSVSGGGNYGYTF	TGCAGCGTTTCCGGTGGAGGGAACTATGGCTACACCTTC
-	TRBD1	TRBJ1-2	TRBV6-6	CASSYGTGHYGYTF	TGTGCCAGCAGTTACGGGACAGGGCACTATGGCTACACCTTC
-	TRBD1	TRBJ2-1	TRBV29-1	CSALRQGGNEQFF	TGCAGCGCCTTAAGACAGGGGGGAAATGAGCAGTTCTTC
-	TRBD2	TRBJ2-1	TRBV28	CASSPPGLAVHEQFF	TGTGCCAGCAGTCCCCCGGGACTAGCGGTCCATGAGCAGTTCTTC
-	-	TRBJ2-1	TRBV15	CATSTAYNEQFF	TGTGCCACCAGCACCGCCTACAATGAGCAGTTCTTC
-	-	TRBJ2-2	TRBV11-3	CASSRRTGVTGELFF	TGTGCCAGCAGCCGCCGGACGGGAGTTACCGGGGAGCTGTTTTTT
-	-	TRBJ1-5	TRBV5-1	CASSPEGGQYQPQHF	TGCGCCAGCAGCCCGGAGGGGGGGCAGTATCAGCCCCAGCATTTT
-	TRBD2	TRBJ2-1	TRBV18	CASSPLGTSGKSSYNEQFF	TGTGCCAGCTCACCACTTGGGACTAGCGGGAAGAGCTCCTACAATGAGCAGTTCTTC
-	TRBD1	TRBJ2-1	TRBV2	CASSEFGTGIDEQFF	TGTGCCAGCAGTGAATTTGGGACAGGGATCGATGAGCAGTTCTTC
-	TRBD2	TRBJ2-1	TRBV29-1	CSVTMWGLAGGPRNEQFF	TGCAGCGTCACTATGTGGGGTCTAGCGGGAGGGCCAAGGAATGAGCAGTTCTTC
once	TRBD2	TRBJ2-7	TRBV15	CATSRAPAGLAGGYEQYF	TGTGCCACCAGCAGAGCGCCTGCCGGGCTAGCGGGAGGCTACGAGCAGTACTTC
-	TRBD1	TRBJ2-7	TRBV27	CASSFPDRDRDSYEQYF	TGTGCCAGCAGTTTCCCAGACCGGGACAGGGATTCCTACGAGCAGTACTTC
-	-	TRBJ2-2	TRBV7-6	CASSLTGTPNTGELFF	TGTGCCAGCAGCTTGACCGGGACTCCGAACACCGGGGAGCTGTTTTTT
-	-	TRBJ1-5	TRBV30	CAWAQIADQPQHF	TGTGCCTGGGCACAAATAGCGGATCAGCCCCAGCATTTT
-	TRBD1	TRBJ1-5	TRBV7-2	CASSFDRDQPQHF	TGTGCCAGCAGCTTCGACAGGGACCAGCCCCAGCATTTT
once	-	TRBJ2-3	TRBV18	CASSPRGNTDTQYF	TGTGCCAGCTCACCAAGGGGTAACACAGATACGCAGTATTTT
-	TRBD1	TRBJ1-2	TRBV6-5	CASSTEGGDYGYTF	TGTGCCAGCAGTACGGAAGGGGGCGACTATGGCTACACCTTC
-	-	TRBJ2-5	TRBV1	CTSSPYPRGGVETQYF	TGCACCAGCAGCCCCTACCCGAGGGGAGGAGTAGAGACCCAGTACTTC
-	-	TRBJ2-7	TRBV7-9	CASTTGTSFSYEQYF	TGTGCCAGCACCACCGGGACATCCTTCTCCTACGAGCAGTACTTC
-	TRBD2	TRBJ2-3	TRBV7-6	CASGRSGGASDTQYF	TGTGCCAGCGGCCGTAGCGGGGGGGCCTCAGATACGCAGTATTTT
-	TRBD2	TRBJ2-3	TRBV11-2	CASSLVPTSGGYTDTQYF	TGTGCCAGCAGCTTAGTCCCGACTAGCGGGGGGTACACAGATACGCAGTATTTT
-	TRBD2	TRBJ2-3	TRBV9	CASSVEVGGGDTQYF	TGTGCCAGCAGCGTAGAGGTGGGGGGGGGAGATACGCAGTATTTT
-	-	TRBJ2-1	TRBV5-4	CASKTGDRSLNEQFF	TGTGCCAGCAAAACCGGCGACAGGTCTCTTAATGAGCAGTTCTTC
-	-	TRBJ2-7	TRBV25-1	CASSLSGEMEQYF	TGTGCCAGCAGCCTCTCAGGGGAGATGGAGCAGTACTTC
-	-	TRBJ1-1	TRBV7-8	CASSADQGRNTEAFF	TGTGCCAGCAGCGCCGACCAGGGAAGGAACACTGAAGCTTTCTTT
few	-	TRBJ2-7	TRBV5-6	CASSLGGGLQMGEQYF	TGTGCCAGCAGCTTGGGTGGGGGACTTCAGATGGGCGAGCAGTACTTC
-	-	TRBJ2-5	TRBV30	CAWSPTDRSWGETQYF	TGTGCCTGGAGTCCAACTGACAGGTCCTGGGGAGAGACCCAGTACTTC
-	TRBD2	TRBJ2-3	TRBV19	CATSRGSGRLSTDTQYF	TGTGCCACCTCCAGGGGTAGCGGGAGGTTGAGCACAGATACGCAGTATTTT
-	-	TRBJ1-1	TRBV6-5	CASSSPKSLEAFF	TGTGCCAGCAGTTCCCCCAAAAGCTTGGAAGCTTTCTTT
-	-	TRBJ2-1	TRBV9	CASTPTLAKYNEQFF	TGTGCCAGCACCCCTACCTTAGCGAAATACAATGAGCAGTTCTTC
few	TRBD2	TRBJ2-3	TRBV2	CASSGGRTSGSTDTQYF	TGTGCCAGCAGTGGGGGTAGGACTAGCGGGAGCACAGATACGCAGTATTTT
-	TRBD1	TRBJ2-2	TRBV9	CASSDQGADTGELFF	TGTGCCAGCAGCGACCAGGGGGCGGACACCGGGGAGCTGTTTTTT
few	TRBD2	TRBJ2-7	TRBV6-5	CASSYRTSGSPHEQYF	TGTGCCAGCAGTTACCGGACTAGCGGGAGTCCCCACGAGCAGTACTTC
-	-	TRBJ2-7	TRBV11-3	CASSPGMYEQYF	TGTGCCAGCAGCCCAGGCATGTACGAGCAGTACTTC